What follows are 29 T cell receptor beta chains derived from one specimen sequenced in a study of OX40 agonist ivuxolimab in advanced cancers. Preparation of the library involved the immunoSEQ multiplex PCR assay. In its TCRdb copy, this immuneACCESS table keeps in-frame sequences only and misses some clones. Where compared with another copy, unresolved V genes explain less than half of these, and the others have no known cause. Counted in this sample were some 67,000 clones; roughly 84% of them appeared once. The ten largest clones take up around 0.29% of the sample. Sequencing was performed on CD4+ or CD8+ T cells sorted from blood, taken in a trial of the OX40 agonist ivuxolimab. The receptors were gathered from an adult with an advanced solid tumor such as melanoma, head and neck, liver or kidney cancer.

This rearrangement joins TRBV5-6 to TRBJ2-1; 9 bases fit TRBD2. CDR3 length: 13 amino acids. The V gene's germline CDR1 is SGHDT and CDR2 YYEEEE. V lost 4 bases and J lost 10; bases outside the gene matches: 6. CDR3 DNA sequence: TGTGCCAGCAGCACAGGGACTAGCTGGGAGCAGTTCTTC. Translating gives CASSTGTSWEQFF.

The chain joins TRBV9 to TRBJ2-7; 8 positions match TRBD2. Looked up from germline, CDR1 is SGDLS and CDR2 is YYNGEE. This CDR3 comprises 15 residues. V trimming: 0 bases; J trimming: 2 bases; junction bases outside the gene matches: 4. The CDR3 protein is CASSVGGLGAYEQYF. In nucleotides, the CDR3 is TGTGCCAGCAGCGTAGGGGGACTAGGAGCCTACGAGCAGTACTTC.

This rearrangement joins TRBV4-2 to TRBJ2-5, with 12 positions matching TRBD2. CDR1 is LGHNA, CDR2 YNFKEQ, per germline. The CDR3 consists of 16 residues. J gave up 5 bases and V 0 bases, and 4 bases lay outside the gene matches. The CDR3 bases are TGTGCCAGCAGCCAAGATTTCACTAGCGGGAGGGAGACCCAGTACTTC. Its translation is CASSQDFTSGRETQYF.

The chain employs TRBV11-3 and TRBJ1-1; 9 bases align to TRBD1. The CDR3 is 14 residues long. Germline CDR1 is SGHNT and CDR2 is YENEEA. After removal of 2 bases from V and 4 bases from J, the junction contained 2 bases not matched to a gene. CDR3 nucleotide sequence: TGTGCCAGCAGCTTATCGACAGGGGGCACTGAAGCTTTCTTT. Translating it yields CASSLSTGGTEAFF.

J is TRBJ2-2 and V is TRBV5-4; 7 bases match TRBD2. The germline gives CDR1 SGHNT, CDR2 YYREEE (reference sequence). V gave up 4 bases and J gave up 2 bases; unmatched junction bases: 5. The CDR3 is made up of 15 amino acids. The CDR3 nucleotides read TGTGCCAGCAGCCTCCGGACTAGAAACACCGGGGAGCTGTTTTTT. Amino acids: CASSLRTRNTGELFF.

The genes are TRBV7-3 and TRBJ2-6; D not resolved. Trimming stripped 4 bases from V and 3 bases from J, with 13 bases between. This CDR3 has 16 amino acids. CDR1 is SGHTA, CDR2 FQGTGA, per germline. For the CDR3, the DNA is TGTGCCAGCAGCTCCTTACGGGTCCTTGGGGCCAACGTCCTGACTTTC. Protein sequence: CASSSLRVLGANVLTF.

The chain joins TRBV5-4 to TRBJ1-1; D is possibly TRBD1 (5 bases). This CDR3 is 14 amino acids long. V lost 4 bases and J lost 13, with 23 bases in between. The germline gives CDR1 SGHNT, CDR2 YYREEE (reference sequence). The CDR3 coding sequence is TGTGCCAGCAGCCCCCTCCTTGGGGGGACCCCGGTTTTCTTT. Its translation: CASSPLLGGTPVFF.

This chain joins TRBV7-9 and TRBJ2-7; D uncertain. Germline CDR1 is SEHNR and CDR2 is FQNEAQ (reference sequence). With 0 bases removed from V and 2 bases from J, the gap between germline ends came to 8 bases. This CDR3 has 14 amino acids. CDR3 bases: TGTGCCAGCAGCTTAGCGGTCAACCCCTACGAGCAGTACTTC. This codes for CASSLAVNPYEQYF.

The chain has TRBV19 and TRBJ1-4; unclear D gene. CDR1 is LNHDA and CDR2 is SQIVND in the germline V gene (reference sequence). The CDR3 covers 16 residues. V lost 6 bases to trimming and J lost 8 bases, with 22 bases between them. The CDR3 sequence: CASSHGQGQRKEKLFF. The CDR3 DNA sequence: TGTGCCAGTAGCCATGGGCAAGGGCAAAGGAAAGAAAAACTGTTTTTT.

V is TRBV19 and J is TRBJ1-5, with D perhaps TRBD1 (5 bases). Germline V CDR1 and CDR2: LNHDA, SQIVND (reference sequence). The germline V and J ends were trimmed by 4 bases and 3 bases, with 16 bases remaining between them. The CDR3 consists of 16 residues. The CDR3: CASSRPDLGPNQPQHF. The CDR3 region has the DNA TGTGCCAGTAGTAGGCCCGATCTGGGGCCCAATCAGCCCCAGCATTTT. Looking up the rest from reference TRBV19 and TRBJ1-5 gives the full variable domain: DGGITQSPKYLFRKEGQNVTLSCEQNLNHDAMYWYRQDPGQGLRLIYYSQIVNDFQKGDIAEGYSVSREKKESFPLTVTSAQKNPTAFYLCASSRPDLGPNQPQHFGDGTRLSIL.

The V and J genes are TRBV11-3 and TRBJ2-7, with 8 bases that match TRBD2. There are 16 residues in the CDR3. Germline assignment: CDR1 SGHNT and CDR2 YENEEA. Trimming removed 1 base from V and 3 bases from J; junction bases left unmatched: 8. The CDR3 loop reads CASSLGLSGSIYEQYF. The CDR3 nucleotides are TGTGCCAGCAGCTTAGGATTGAGCGGGAGCATCTACGAGCAGTACTTC.

This clone occurred once. The chain links TRBV7-9 to TRBJ2-1, with 13 positions matching TRBD2. The V gene end was trimmed by 5 bases and the J gene end by 6 bases; junction bases not matched to a gene: 13. The CDR3 is 18 amino acids. Germline CDR1 is SEHNR and CDR2 is FQNEAQ (reference sequence). The CDR3 protein is CASSPKSRTSGSRNEQFF. In DNA form, the CDR3 reads TGTGCCAGCAGCCCCAAATCGAGGACTAGCGGGAGCCGCAATGAGCAGTTCTTC.

The genes are TRBV29-1 and TRBJ2-5; 13 positions agree with TRBD2. The CDR3 extends over 16 amino acids. V lost 8 bases and J lost 7; bases outside the gene matches: 16. The germline V gene has CDR1 SQVTM and CDR2 ANQGSEA. CDR3 sequence: CSITPGTSGRAATQYF. The CDR3, as DNA: TGCAGCATCACGCCCGGAACTAGCGGGAGGGCCGCGACCCAGTACTTC.

This clone came up a few times. V usage is TRBV7-2 and J usage is TRBJ2-7; a possible D gene is TRBD2 (6 bases). This CDR3 spans 14 amino acids. Trimming cost V 6 bases and J 6 bases, with 18 bases left between them. The germline V gene has CDR1 SGHTA and CDR2 FQGNSA. The CDR3 here is CASRLGGPSSEQYF. In nucleotides, the CDR3 is TGTGCCAGCAGGCTCGGAGGGCCCTCGTCCGAGCAGTACTTC. Based on the CDR3 plus reference TRBV7-2 and TRBJ2-7, the full variable domain is GAGVSQSPSNKVTEKGKDVELRCDPISGHTALYWYRQSLGQGLEFLIYFQGNSAPDKSGLPSDRFSAERTGGSVSTLTIQRTQQEDSAVYLCASRLGGPSSEQYFGPGTRLTVT.

V usage is TRBV25-1 and J usage is TRBJ1-5; the D is unclear. The CDR3 extends over 14 amino acids. The V gene lost 8 bases and the J gene lost 2 bases, with 13 bases spanning the gap. The germline V gene encodes CDR1 MGHDK and CDR2 SYGVNS. The CDR3 spells CASSTREGNQPQHF. As DNA, the CDR3 is TGTGCCAGCTCGACCCGGGAAGGCAATCAGCCCCAGCATTTT.

The J gene is TRBJ2-1, the V gene TRBV5-4; D may be TRBD1 (6 bases). The CDR3 consists of 14 residues. Trimming removed 0 bases from V and 4 bases from J, with 8 bases in between. Germline CDR1 SGHNT, CDR2 YYREEE (reference sequence). CDR3 DNA: TGTGCCAGCAGCTTGGTACAGGGTTACAATGAGCAGTTCTTC. Encoded protein: CASSLVQGYNEQFF.

The chain employs TRBV6-5 and TRBJ1-3; 7 positions agree with TRBD1. The CDR3 consists of 15 residues. Trimming cost V 6 bases and J 0 bases; bases outside gene matches: 5. Per germline, CDR1 MNHEY and CDR2 SVGAGI. The CDR3: CASRAGQTSGNTIYF. In DNA form, the CDR3 reads TGTGCCAGCAGAGCGGGACAGACCTCTGGAAACACCATATATTTT.

This chain joins TRBV6-4 and TRBJ1-2; D is unclear. CDR3 size: 14 residues. The germline gives CDR1 MRHNA, CDR2 SNTAGT. V lost 2 bases, J lost 4 bases, and 11 bases lay in between. The CDR3 region is CASSDVFRSYGYTF. The CDR3 region has the DNA TGTGCCAGCAGTGACGTATTCCGGAGCTATGGCTACACCTTC.

This chain links TRBV23-1 with TRBJ2-7; perhaps D is TRBD1 or TRBD2 (5 bases each). TRBV23-1 is an open reading frame, and its role is uncertain. Trimming stripped 3 bases from V and 3 bases from J, with 18 bases between. The length of the CDR3 is 16 residues. Here the CDR3 DNA reads TGCGCCAGCAGTCATTCTCCGGGACGCCTCAACTACGAGCAGTACTTC. This gives the protein CASSHSPGRLNYEQYF.

The chain recombines TRBV19 with TRBJ1-5; 7 bases line up with TRBD1. Per germline, CDR1 LNHDA and CDR2 SQIVND (reference sequence). The CDR3 consists of 15 residues. V lost 6 bases to trimming and J lost 2 bases; unmatched junction nucleotides: 7. CDR3 bases: TGTGCCAGTAGGATAACAGGGGCAGGCAATCAGCCCCAGCATTTT. Protein product: CASRITGAGNQPQHF. Based on the CDR3 plus reference TRBV19 and TRBJ1-5, the full variable domain is DGGITQSPKYLFRKEGQNVTLSCEQNLNHDAMYWYRQDPGQGLRLIYYSQIVNDFQKGDIAEGYSVSREKKESFPLTVTSAQKNPTAFYLCASRITGAGNQPQHFGDGTRLSIL.

The rearrangement uses TRBV18 and TRBJ2-1, with 7 bases matching TRBD2. This CDR3 has 14 residues. Germline trimming cut 8 bases from V and 1 base from J; bases unmatched to any gene: 5. CDR1 is KGHSH and CDR2 is LQKENI in the germline V gene. CDR3 coding DNA: TGTGCCAGCACAACACTAGCGTCCTACAATGAGCAGTTCTTC. This encodes CASTTLASYNEQFF.

This chain links TRBV5-8 with TRBJ2-3; a possible D gene is TRBD1 (6 bases). The germline CDR1 and CDR2 sequences are SGHTS and YDEGEE. The V gene lost 0 bases and the J gene lost 1 base, with 12 bases spanning the gap. The CDR3 is made up of 16 amino acids. The chain's CDR3 is CASSLGQGLGTDTQYF. The CDR3 DNA reads as TGTGCCAGCAGCTTGGGGCAGGGGCTGGGCACAGATACGCAGTATTTT.

The J gene is TRBJ2-1, the V gene TRBV9, with 14 bases lining up with TRBD2. Per the germline V gene, CDR1 is SGDLS and CDR2 is YYNGEE. Unmatched junction bases numbered 7, after V lost 2 bases and J lost 0 bases. The CDR3 length is 19 residues. CDR3 amino acids: CASSVGLAGGGGSYNEQFF. The CDR3 DNA sequence: TGTGCCAGCAGCGTCGGACTAGCGGGAGGAGGGGGCTCCTACAATGAGCAGTTCTTC.

The J gene is TRBJ2-1, the V gene TRBV5-1; perhaps TRBD1 as D (5 bases). CDR3 length equals 14 residues. Looked up from germline, CDR1 is SGHRS and CDR2 is YFSETQ. V lost 0 bases and J 6 bases, leaving 10 bases between the germline ends. This chain's CDR3 is CASSLAVGANEQFF. In DNA, the CDR3 is TGCGCCAGCAGCTTGGCTGTAGGGGCCAATGAGCAGTTCTTC.

The chain links TRBV9 to TRBJ1-2; 8 positions match TRBD1. Germline V lookup: CDR1 SGDLS, CDR2 YYNGEE. The J segment lost 2 bases and the V segment lost 3 bases, leaving 6 bases of the junction unmatched. The CDR3 length is 15 residues. The CDR3 DNA is TGTGCCAGCAGCGCGTGGACAGGGCCAAACTATGGCTACACCTTC. This encodes CASSAWTGPNYGYTF.

The V and J genes are TRBV5-1 and TRBJ2-2; D not resolved. V gave up 2 bases and J gave up 1 base, with 6 bases separating them. This CDR3 is 14 amino acids long. Looked up from germline, CDR1 is SGHRS and CDR2 is YFSETQ. The CDR3 bases are TGCGCCAGCAGCTTCCAGCAGAACACCGGGGAGCTGTTTTTT. The encoded protein is CASSFQQNTGELFF.

This clone showed up just a few times. CDR3 in amino acids: CASSLFTPGLAGPSWPYF. In DNA, the CDR3 is TGTGCCAGCAGCTTGTTTACCCCAGGGCTAGCGGGCCCTTCGTGGCCGTACTTC. V usage is TRBV5-4 and J usage is TRBJ2-7, with TRBD2 identical over 8 bases. Per germline, CDR1 SGHNT and CDR2 YYREEE (reference sequence). V was clipped by 1 base and J by 12 bases; unmatched bases: 24. This CDR3 is 18 amino acids long.

This chain links TRBV28 with TRBJ2-1, with D possibly being TRBD1 (5 bases). The ends were cut back, 6 bases at V and 6 bases at J, with 21 bases in the middle. CDR1 is MDHEN, CDR2 SYDVKM, per germline. The CDR3 sequence is 16 residues long. CDR3: CASRRSWGSRANEQFF. CDR3 in DNA: TGTGCCAGCAGGCGGTCCTGGGGCTCTCGGGCCAATGAGCAGTTCTTC.

This rearrangement joins TRBV6-6 to TRBJ1-6; weak D call: TRBD1 (5 bases). This CDR3 region has 15 residues. V lost 7 bases and J 8 bases, leaving 18 bases between the germline ends. Germline V CDR1 and CDR2: MNHNY, SVGAGI (reference sequence). Here the CDR3 DNA reads TGTGCCAGCAATCGGGACGGGGGAGTTTATTCACCCCTCCACTTT. Protein: CASNRDGGVYSPLHF.